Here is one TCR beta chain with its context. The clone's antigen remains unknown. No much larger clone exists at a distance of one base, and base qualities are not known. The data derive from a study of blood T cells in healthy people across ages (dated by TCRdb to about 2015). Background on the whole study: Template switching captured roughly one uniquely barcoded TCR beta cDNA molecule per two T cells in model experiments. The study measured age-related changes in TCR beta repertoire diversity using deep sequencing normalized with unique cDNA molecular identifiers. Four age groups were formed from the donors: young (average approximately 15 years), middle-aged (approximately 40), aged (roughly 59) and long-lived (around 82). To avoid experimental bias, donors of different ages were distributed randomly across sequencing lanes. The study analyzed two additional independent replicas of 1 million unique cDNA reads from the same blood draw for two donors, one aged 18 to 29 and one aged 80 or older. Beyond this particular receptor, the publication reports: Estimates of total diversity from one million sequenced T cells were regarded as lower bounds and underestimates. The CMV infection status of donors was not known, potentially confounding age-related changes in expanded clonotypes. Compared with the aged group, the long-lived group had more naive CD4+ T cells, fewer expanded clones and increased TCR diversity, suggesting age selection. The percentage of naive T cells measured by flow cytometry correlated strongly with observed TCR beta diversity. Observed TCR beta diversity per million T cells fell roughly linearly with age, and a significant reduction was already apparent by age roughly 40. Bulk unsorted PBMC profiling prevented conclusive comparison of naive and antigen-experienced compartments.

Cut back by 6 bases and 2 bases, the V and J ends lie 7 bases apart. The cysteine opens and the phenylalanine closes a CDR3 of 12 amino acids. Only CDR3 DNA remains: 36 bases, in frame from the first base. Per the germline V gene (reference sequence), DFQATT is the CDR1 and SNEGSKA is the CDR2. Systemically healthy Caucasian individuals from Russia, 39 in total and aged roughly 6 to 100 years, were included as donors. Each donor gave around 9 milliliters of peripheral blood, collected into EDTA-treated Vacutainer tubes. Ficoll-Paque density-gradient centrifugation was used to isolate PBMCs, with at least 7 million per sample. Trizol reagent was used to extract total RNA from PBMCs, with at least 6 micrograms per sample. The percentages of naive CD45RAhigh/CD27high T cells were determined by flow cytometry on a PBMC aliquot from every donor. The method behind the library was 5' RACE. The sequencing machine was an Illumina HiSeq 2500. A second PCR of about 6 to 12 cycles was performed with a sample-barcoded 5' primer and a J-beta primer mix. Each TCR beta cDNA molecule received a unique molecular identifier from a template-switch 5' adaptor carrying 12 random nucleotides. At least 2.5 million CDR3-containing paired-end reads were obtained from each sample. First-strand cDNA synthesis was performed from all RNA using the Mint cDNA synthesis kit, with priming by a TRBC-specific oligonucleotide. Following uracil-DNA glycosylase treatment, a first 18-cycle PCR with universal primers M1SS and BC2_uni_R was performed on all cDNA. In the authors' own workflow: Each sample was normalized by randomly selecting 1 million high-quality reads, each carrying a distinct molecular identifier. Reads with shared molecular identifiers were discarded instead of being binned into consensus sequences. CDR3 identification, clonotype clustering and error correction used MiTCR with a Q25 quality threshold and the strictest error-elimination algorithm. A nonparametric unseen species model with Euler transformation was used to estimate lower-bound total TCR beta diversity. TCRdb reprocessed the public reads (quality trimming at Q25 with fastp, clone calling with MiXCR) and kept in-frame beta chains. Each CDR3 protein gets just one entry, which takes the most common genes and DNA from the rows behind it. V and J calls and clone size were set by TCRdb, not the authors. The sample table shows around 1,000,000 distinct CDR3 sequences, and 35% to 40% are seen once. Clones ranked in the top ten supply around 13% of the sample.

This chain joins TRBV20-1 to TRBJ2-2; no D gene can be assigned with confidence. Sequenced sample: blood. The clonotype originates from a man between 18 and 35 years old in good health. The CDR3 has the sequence CSANINTGELFF. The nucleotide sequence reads TGCAGTGCCAACATTAACACCGGGGAGCTGTTTTTT.